This T cell receptor beta chain appears in the sequencing data of a study of regulatory T cells in long-lasting Graves disease. Study-level results: Among the persistent patients, 2,500 to 3,500 public clonotypes were shared, more than the 966 shared among new patients.

Time point: persistent/refractory GD, antithyroid drugs over 5 years with positive TRAb. Researchers made the TCR library from RNA that was extracted from PBMCs. From an endocrinology department in Xi'an, China, came the patients. Arm-PCR with iRepertoire HTBI primers amplified the CDR3 regions for these TCR beta libraries. TCRdb analysed the multiplex PCR reads with MiXCR anew, one entry per CDR3 protein. Of around 460,000 distinct CDR3 sequences listed, 20% to 25% were seen once; the top ten hold over 10%. Of note for this clonotype: Its antigen is currently unknown. A read error may produce the germline difference seen at one junction end.

The sequence was obtained from a female donor with Graves disease. Source: peripheral blood mononuclear cells (PBMCs), taken when the disease was refractory, from a patient treated with antithyroid drugs.

The chain's CDR3 is CASSNTGGPYNEQFF. The CDR3 DNA reads as TGTGCCAGCAGCAATACAGGGGGCCCCTACAATGAGCAATTCTTC. The V call is TRBV7-2, the J call TRBJ2-1, with 9 bases lining up with TRBD1. Germline V gene data show CDR1 as SGHTA and CDR2 as FQGNSA. This CDR3 region has 15 residues.